This TCR beta chain was obtained from a study of cytomegalovirus exposure and HLA in healthy donors. Primers included in the PCR were 60 Vbeta and 13 Jbeta primers. Using immunoSEQ multiplex PCR, the repertoire was profiled, and TCRdb retains in-frame clones only, with some absent. The sample consists of around 150,000 clones, approximately 77% of them appearing once. General observations from the study: Among TCR sequences, most were rare, though some public TCRs appeared in many donors.

V dropped 0 bases and J dropped 8; count of bases not matched to a gene: 3. The CDR3 is made up of 14 amino acids. The germline V gene encodes CDR1 SGHTA and CDR2 FQGNSA. This clone showed up just a few times. Its antigen is unknown. This sequence originates from a man under 40 in good health and CMV-seropositive. The specimen sequenced was PBMCs. This chain connects TRBV7-2 to TRBJ2-1; 8 bases line up with TRBD1. The CDR3 sequence is CASSLAQGGYEQFF. CDR3 in DNA: TGTGCCAGCAGCTTAGCACAGGGGGGCTATGAGCAGTTCTTC.